Only one count was recorded for the clone carrying this T cell receptor (beta chain). This sample was taken from a study of blood T cell repertoires in COVID-19. Background on the study: The United States, Italy and Spain provided the acute and convalescent COVID-19 samples. T cells, B-cell-depleted T cells, or PBMCs supplied cDNA or gDNA.

Methods used by the authors: Amplification of reference gene primers provided the estimated nucleated cell counts. Only in-frame clones appear in the TCRdb table, and some are missing; sequencing was by immunoSEQ multiplex PCR. The V and J calls and clone size were taken over from that table, and D and trimming were inferred from the DNA. This sample has 270,000 or so clones; 89% occur once, and the top ten carry 0.85% to 1%. This CDR3 has 15 amino acids. From germline, CDR1 is GTSNPN and CDR2 SVGIG (reference sequence). V dropped 0 bases and J dropped 11; count of bases not matched to a gene: 14. The sequenced sample was peripheral blood. This chain connects TRBV30 to TRBJ1-1; 8 bases match TRBD1. This sequence originates from a woman aged 40 to 50 who had recovered from COVID-19. CDR3 sequence (DNA): TGTGCCTGGAGTGTATTAGGGCAGGGGGCCGGGCGGGCTTTCTTT. This codes for CAWSVLGQGAGRAFF.